This T cell receptor (beta chain) was sequenced in a study of T-cell memory formation after mild COVID-19. Study conclusions and caveats: Cross-reactive memory seemingly joined, as some responding clones were found in pre-infection memory. Contracting clones from day 15 to 85 showed balanced CD4/CD8; later expanders favored CD4+. Clones which contracted sat mainly in CM and EM if CD4+, and in EMRA if CD8+.

Deletions cut 5 bases from V and 6 bases from J, with 17 bases between. CDR3 length: 14 amino acids. The germline gives CDR1 MNHEY, CDR2 SMNVEV (reference sequence). Concerning this clonotype: The antigen remains unidentified.

TCRdb itself ran the 5' RACE reads through MiXCR, one entry per CDR3 protein. The repertoire has about 340,000 distinct CDR3 sequences, more than 15% of them found once; the top ten carry around 22%. This TCR was recovered from a man between 18 and 29 years old who had mild COVID-19 (a few samples of this study predate the infection). Cell type and time point are not known. The chain combines TRBV27 with TRBJ2-7, with a possible D match to TRBD1 (6 bases). Sequenced: PBMCs or a T cell subset sorted from them (not recorded which). The CDR3 reads CASSATGQRIEQYV. DNA for the CDR3: TGTGCCAGCAGTGCCACAGGGCAGAGAATCGAGCAGTACGTC.